The following is a TCR beta chain sequence with its context. Primers for the PCR totalled 60 Vbeta and 13 Jbeta. Assay: immunoSEQ multiplex PCR; the TCRdb copy retains only in-frame clones and omits some. The table lists 80,000 to 100,000 clones. This entry belongs to a study of cytomegalovirus exposure and HLA in healthy donors. This CDR3 has 15 amino acids. The germline V gene has CDR1 MGHDK and CDR2 SYGVNS. The V gene end was trimmed by 6 bases and the J gene end by 4 bases; junction bases not matched to a gene: 11. The sequence derives from a man between 50 and 59 years old in good health and CMV-seronegative. The chain combines TRBV25-1 with TRBJ1-2; TRBD1 matches 7 bases. Sequencing used PBMCs. The CDR3 coding sequence is TGTGCCAGCAGCTTAGGGGTGGGACAGATCTATGGCTACACCTTC. Protein product: CASSLGVGQIYGYTF.